This T cell receptor (beta chain) originates from a study of T-cell reconstitution after alpha-beta-depleted transplantation in children. General study results and limits: T cells produced anew were the main source of T-cell counts and diversity one year after transplant. Surviving recipient T cells and intrathymic progenitors accounted for some patients' high TCRbeta diversity at day 60. Several hundred expanded graft clones reportedly supplied alpha-beta T cells about two months after transplant.

As for this clonotype: Its antigen is still unknown.

Between the trimmed V and J ends, which lost 0 bases and 4 bases, there was a span of 11 bases. CDR1 SGHRS and CDR2 YFSETQ come from the germline V gene. The CDR3 has 14 residues. A library of TCRbeta sequences, prepared with unique molecular identifiers, was generated. TCRdb processed the PCR reads anew with MiXCR; each CDR3 protein has one entry. The sample shows approximately 800,000 distinct CDR3 sequences, approximately 15% of them seen only once. Sequenced material: PBMCs, mostly from graft donor cells, taken 360 days after TCRalphabeta/CD19-depleted stem cell transplant. This TCR was recovered from a male patient aged 10 to 17 who had a stem cell transplant for acute lymphoblastic leukemia, so the T cells may come from the graft donor. The chain joins TRBV5-1 to TRBJ2-7; D perhaps matches TRBD2 (6 bases). The CDR3 bases are TGCGCCAGCAGCTTGGTGGGACTGGGATACGAGCAGTACTTC. It translates to CASSLVGLGYEQYF.